Given below is one TCR beta chain in context. Its antigen is unknown. The table came from immunoSEQ multiplex PCR; TCRdb's copy has only in-frame clones and leaves some out. The sample has fewer than 130,000 clones, 80% to 95% seen once. In germline, CDR1 is LGHDT, CDR2 YNNKEL (reference sequence). The CDR3 has 17 residues. The V gene end was trimmed by 6 bases and the J gene end by 1 base; junction bases not matched to a gene: 10. The data were taken from a study of T cell responses to AZD1222 COVID-19 vaccine. Study-wide findings and caveats: Clonal diversity was possibly underestimated, and the donors were mostly white British, with more females. Sampled repertoires all dated from after the peak T cell response. Nearly half of spike-specific TCRs reportedly target variant regions that are unmutated in the B.1.351 and B.1.1.7 variants.

This TCR was sampled from an adult in good health. This chain links TRBV3-1 (or the pseudogene TRBV3-2) with TRBJ2-2; 8 nucleotides agree with TRBD1. The material sequenced was peripheral blood, taken on day 0 of AZD1222 vaccination. This chain's CDR3 is CASRHPTGVKNTGELFF. In DNA, the CDR3 is TGTGCCAGCAGGCATCCGACAGGGGTCAAGAACACCGGGGAGCTGTTTTTT.